This T cell receptor (beta chain) was obtained from a study of blood T cell repertoires in COVID-19. Study in general: The United States, Italy and Spain were the sources of the acute and convalescent COVID-19 samples. T cells, B-cell-depleted T cells, or PBMCs supplied cDNA or gDNA.

In the authors' workflow: Amplifying reference gene primers gave estimates of nucleated cell counts. TCRdb's copy holds only in-frame clones and misses some; the assay was immunoSEQ multiplex PCR. D and trimming come from the DNA, and the V and J calls and clone size come from that table. The sample carries under 350,000 clones, around 88% recorded once. The CDR3 runs 15 residues. Looked up from germline, CDR1 is SGHNT and CDR2 is YENEEA. V dropped 5 bases and J dropped 4; count of bases not matched to a gene: 7. The sequence derives from a man in his forties or fifties with acute or convalescent COVID-19. The rearrangement joins TRBV11-3 to TRBJ2-2, with 7 nucleotides matching TRBD1. Sequencing was done on a sample of peripheral blood. CDR3 DNA: TGTGCCAGCAGCCCGCTGACAGGGCCCACCGGGGAGCTGTTTTTT. Encoded protein: CASSPLTGPTGELFF. The full variable domain, with the rest looked up from reference TRBV11-3 and TRBJ2-2, is EAGVVQSPRYKIIEKKQPVAFWCNPISGHNTLYWYLQNLGQGPELLIRYENEEAVDDSQLPKDRFSAERLKGVDSTLKIQPAELGDSAVYLCASSPLTGPTGELFFGEGSRLTVL.